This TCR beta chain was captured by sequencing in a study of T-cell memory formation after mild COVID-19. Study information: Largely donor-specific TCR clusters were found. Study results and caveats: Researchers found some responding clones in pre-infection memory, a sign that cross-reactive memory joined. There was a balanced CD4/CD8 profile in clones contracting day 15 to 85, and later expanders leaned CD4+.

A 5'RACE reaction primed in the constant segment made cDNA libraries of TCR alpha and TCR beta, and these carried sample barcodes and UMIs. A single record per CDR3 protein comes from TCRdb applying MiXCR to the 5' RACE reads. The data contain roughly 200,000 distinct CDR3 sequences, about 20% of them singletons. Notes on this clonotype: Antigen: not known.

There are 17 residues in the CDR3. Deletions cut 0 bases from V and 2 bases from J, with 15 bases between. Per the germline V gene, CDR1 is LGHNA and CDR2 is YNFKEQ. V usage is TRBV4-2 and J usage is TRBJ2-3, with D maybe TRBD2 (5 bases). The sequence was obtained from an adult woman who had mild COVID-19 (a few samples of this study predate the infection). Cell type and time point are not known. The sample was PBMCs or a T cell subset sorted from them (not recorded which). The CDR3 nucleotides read TGTGCCAGCAGCCAAGATGCCCCGGGAACCTTCACAGATACGCAGTATTTT. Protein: CASSQDAPGTFTDTQYF.